The 12 T cell receptor beta chains presented below share a single source sample, sequenced in a study of T cell responses to AZD1222 COVID-19 vaccine (dated by TCRdb to the early 2020s). This specimen's time point label, per the study, means: baseline before first vaccination. Library preparation used the immunoSEQ multiplex PCR assay. Held by TCRdb, this immuneACCESS table contains in-frame sequences only and omits some clones. Under half of the omission traces to an unresolved V gene where checked; the cause of the rest is unknown. The sample table shows about 100,000 clones, and about 90% are seen once. The ten biggest clones cover around 20% of the sample. Sequenced material: peripheral blood, taken on day 0 of AZD1222 vaccination. These receptors originate from an adult in good health.

This clone has only a few counts. The J gene is TRBJ1-2, the V gene TRBV1. TRBV1 is a pseudogene segment. The CDR3 runs to 14 residues. CDR3 loop: CTSSQAEGEGGYTF. CDR3 bases: TGCACCAGCAGCCAAGCCGAGGGGGAGGGAGGCTACACCTTC.

The chain employs TRBV7-9 and TRBJ1-1, with a tentative D call TRBD1 (5 bases). The CDR3 consists of 13 residues. Trimming removed 7 bases from V and 3 bases from J, with 12 bases in between. Germline CDR1 SEHNR, CDR2 FQNEAQ (reference sequence). The CDR3 sequence: CASIAGADTEAFF. The CDR3 DNA reads as TGTGCCAGCATCGCCGGGGCGGACACTGAAGCTTTCTTT.

V usage is TRBV11-2 and J usage is TRBJ2-7, with 7 bases lining up with TRBD1. This CDR3 has 13 amino acids. Germline CDR1 reads SGHAT; CDR2 reads FQNNGV. J lost 3 bases, V lost 5 bases, and 4 bases had no gene match. The CDR3 bases are TGTGCCAGCAGCCCGGGACAGTTCTACGAGCAGTACTTC. This encodes CASSPGQFYEQYF. The variable domain in full, completed from reference TRBV11-2 and TRBJ2-7, reads EAGVAQSPRYKIIEKRQSVAFWCNPISGHATLYWYQQILGQGPKLLIQFQNNGVVDDSQLPKDRFSAERLKGVDSTLKIQPAKLEDSAVYLCASSPGQFYEQYFGPGTRLTVT.

The DNA of the CDR3 is TGTGCCAGCAGCTTAGGGGACAGGGGGCGGTGGGCTAATAGCAATCAGCCCCAGCATTTT. Translated: CASSLGDRGRWANSNQPQHF. The rearrangement joins TRBV5-5 to TRBJ1-5, with 12 bases fitting TRBD1. Germline CDR1 is SGHKS and CDR2 is YYEKEE (reference sequence). V shed 2 bases and J 0 bases; nucleotides not matched to a gene: 12. The CDR3 runs 20 residues.

V is TRBV7-9 and J is TRBJ2-7; 7 nucleotides align to TRBD2. This CDR3 contains 13 residues. With V trimmed by 3 bases and J by 3 bases, 2 bases remained unmatched. Germline CDR1 is SEHNR and CDR2 is FQNEAQ (reference sequence). In DNA form, the CDR3 reads TGTGCCAGCAGCTTCCCGGGGGGCTACGAGCAGTACTTC. It yields the protein CASSFPGGYEQYF.

This chain joins TRBV19 and TRBJ1-5; D gene unclear. Trimming pared 7 bases from V and 2 bases from J, leaving 9 bases between. Germline assignment: CDR1 LNHDA and CDR2 SQIVND (reference sequence). CDR3 size: 13 residues. In nucleotides, the CDR3 is TGTGCCAGTAATAATAAGGGCAATCAGCCCCAGCATTTT. Amino acid sequence: CASNNKGNQPQHF.

The count of this clone is one. The chain is built from TRBV10-3 and TRBJ2-2, with 9 bases aligning to TRBD1. Germline V gene data show CDR1 as ENHRY and CDR2 as SYGVKD. This CDR3 spans 13 amino acids. Trimming at V came to 6 bases and at J to 7 bases, leaving 3 bases not matched to a gene. CDR3 amino acids: CAIRTGGHGELFF. The CDR3 region has the DNA TGTGCCATCAGGACAGGGGGACACGGGGAGCTGTTTTTT.

The V call is TRBV12-3 or TRBV12-4, the J call TRBJ1-2, with D possibly TRBD1 on 5 matching bases. V was clipped by 3 bases and J by 6 bases, with 11 bases between them. CDR3 length equals 13 residues. Written as DNA, the CDR3 is TGTGCCAGCAGTTTTCCGGGGGGGGATGGCTACACCTTC. It specifies CASSFPGGDGYTF.

The chain uses TRBV5-1 and TRBJ2-7; D not certain. Germline values: CDR1 SGHRS, CDR2 YFSETQ. Trimming stripped 4 bases from V and 0 bases from J, with 14 bases between. The CDR3 contains 15 residues. The CDR3 loop reads CASSTNSATSYEQYF. The CDR3 region has the DNA TGCGCCAGCAGCACGAATTCAGCCACCTCCTACGAGCAGTACTTC.

This clone was seen once. The rearrangement uses TRBV6-2 or TRBV6-3 and TRBJ2-6; TRBD2 is a possible D gene (5 bases). The V end was cut by 0 bases, the J end by 3 bases, with 12 bases between. This CDR3 spans 17 amino acids. Germline-derived CDR1 and CDR2 are MNHEY and SVGEGT. In DNA, the CDR3 is TGTGCCAGCAGTTACTCGCGGAGGTTCTTTGGGGCCAACGTCCTGACTTTC. This codes for CASSYSRRFFGANVLTF.

The gene calls are TRBV5-1 and TRBJ1-1, with D possibly matching TRBD1 (5 bases). V was shortened by 7 bases and J by 0 bases, with 13 bases between the two germline ends. Germline V CDR1 and CDR2: SGHRS, YFSETQ. CDR3 length equals 14 residues. The chain's CDR3 is CASGRGELNTEAFF. The DNA of the CDR3 is TGCGCCAGCGGCCGGGGGGAATTGAACACTGAAGCTTTCTTT.

This chain links TRBV19 with TRBJ2-7; unclear D gene. Germline V CDR1 and CDR2: LNHDA, SQIVND (reference sequence). This CDR3 is built from 12 residues. The V end was cut by 3 bases, the J end by 2 bases, with 5 bases between. The CDR3 DNA sequence: TGTGCCAGTAGTATGAGGCCCTACGAGCAGTACTTC. Protein product: CASSMRPYEQYF.